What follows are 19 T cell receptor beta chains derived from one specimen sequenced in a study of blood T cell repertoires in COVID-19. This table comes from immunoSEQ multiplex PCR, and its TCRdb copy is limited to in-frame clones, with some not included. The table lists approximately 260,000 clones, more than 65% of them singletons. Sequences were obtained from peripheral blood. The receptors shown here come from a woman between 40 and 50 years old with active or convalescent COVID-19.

The CDR3 DNA is TGTGCCAGCAGCTTTCCGGGACAGGGATACACAGATACGCAGTATTTT. Amino acids: CASSFPGQGYTDTQYF. V usage is TRBV7-9 and J usage is TRBJ2-3, with 9 bases matching TRBD1. V shed 3 bases, J shed 2 bases, and the junction held 6 bases outside the gene matches. The germline V gene has CDR1 SEHNR and CDR2 FQNEAQ (reference sequence). This CDR3 comprises 16 residues.

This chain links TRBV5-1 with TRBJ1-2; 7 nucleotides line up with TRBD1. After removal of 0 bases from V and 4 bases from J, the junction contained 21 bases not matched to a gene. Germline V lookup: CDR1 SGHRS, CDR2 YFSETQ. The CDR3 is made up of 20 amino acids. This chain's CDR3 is CASSLGSYRGGPTGVYGYTF. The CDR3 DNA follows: TGCGCCAGCAGCTTGGGAAGTTACCGGGGGGGGCCCACAGGGGTCTATGGCTACACCTTC.

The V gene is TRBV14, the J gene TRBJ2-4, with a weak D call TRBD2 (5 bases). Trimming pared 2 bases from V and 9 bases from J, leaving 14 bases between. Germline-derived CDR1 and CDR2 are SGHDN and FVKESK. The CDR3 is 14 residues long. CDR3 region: CASSQMWTASIQYF. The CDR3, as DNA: TGTGCCAGCAGCCAAATGTGGACTGCGAGCATTCAGTACTTC.

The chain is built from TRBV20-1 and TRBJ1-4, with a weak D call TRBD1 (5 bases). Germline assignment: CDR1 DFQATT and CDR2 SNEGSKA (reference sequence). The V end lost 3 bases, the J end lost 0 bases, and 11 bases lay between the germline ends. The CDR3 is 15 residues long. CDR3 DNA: TGCAGTGCTAGTCACAGGACCCCAACTAATGAAAAACTGTTTTTT. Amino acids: CSASHRTPTNEKLFF.

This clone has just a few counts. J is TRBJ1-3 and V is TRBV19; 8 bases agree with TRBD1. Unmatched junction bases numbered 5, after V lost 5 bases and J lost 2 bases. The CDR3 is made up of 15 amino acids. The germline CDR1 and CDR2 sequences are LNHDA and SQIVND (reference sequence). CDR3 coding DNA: TGTGCCAGTAGTGTCGGGACAGGCACTGGAAACACCATATATTTT. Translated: CASSVGTGTGNTIYF.

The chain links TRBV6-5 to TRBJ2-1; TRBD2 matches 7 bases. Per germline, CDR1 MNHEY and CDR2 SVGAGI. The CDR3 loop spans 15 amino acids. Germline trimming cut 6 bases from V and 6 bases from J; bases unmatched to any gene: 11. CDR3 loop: CASRARPGTINEQFF. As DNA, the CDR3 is TGTGCCAGCAGAGCCCGACCCGGGACTATCAATGAGCAGTTCTTC.

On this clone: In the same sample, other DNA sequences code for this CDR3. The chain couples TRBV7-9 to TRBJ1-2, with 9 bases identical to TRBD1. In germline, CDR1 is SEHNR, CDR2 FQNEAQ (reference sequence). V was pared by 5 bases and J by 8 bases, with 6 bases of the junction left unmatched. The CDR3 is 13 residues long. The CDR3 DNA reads TGTGCCAGCAGCCTCCGGGACAGGGACGGCTACACCTTC. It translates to CASSLRDRDGYTF. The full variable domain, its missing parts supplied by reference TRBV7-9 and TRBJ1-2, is DTGVSQNPRHKITKRGQNVTFRCDPISEHNRLYWYRQTLGQGPEFLTYFQNEAQLEKSRLLSDRFSAERPKGSFSTLEIQRTEQGDSAMYLCASSLRDRDGYTFGSGTRLTVV.

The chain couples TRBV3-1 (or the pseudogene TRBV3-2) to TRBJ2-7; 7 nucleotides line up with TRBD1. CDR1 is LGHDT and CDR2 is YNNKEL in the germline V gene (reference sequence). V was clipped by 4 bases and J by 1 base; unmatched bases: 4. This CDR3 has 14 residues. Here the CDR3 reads CASSRTGPSYEQYF. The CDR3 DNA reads TGTGCCAGCAGCCGGACAGGTCCTTCCTACGAGCAGTACTTC.

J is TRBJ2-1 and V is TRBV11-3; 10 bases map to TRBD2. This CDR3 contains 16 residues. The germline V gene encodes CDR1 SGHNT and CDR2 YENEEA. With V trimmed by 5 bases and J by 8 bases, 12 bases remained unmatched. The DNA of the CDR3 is TGTGCCAGCAGCCCGGGACTAGCGCAAAGTGTGGATGAGCAGTTCTTC. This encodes CASSPGLAQSVDEQFF.

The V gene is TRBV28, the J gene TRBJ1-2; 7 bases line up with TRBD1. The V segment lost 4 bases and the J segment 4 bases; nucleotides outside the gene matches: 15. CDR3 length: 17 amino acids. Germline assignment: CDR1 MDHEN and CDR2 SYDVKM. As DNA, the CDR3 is TGTGCCAGCAGTTCCCTAGTCACGGGACAGATGATCTATGGCTACACCTTC. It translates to CASSSLVTGQMIYGYTF.

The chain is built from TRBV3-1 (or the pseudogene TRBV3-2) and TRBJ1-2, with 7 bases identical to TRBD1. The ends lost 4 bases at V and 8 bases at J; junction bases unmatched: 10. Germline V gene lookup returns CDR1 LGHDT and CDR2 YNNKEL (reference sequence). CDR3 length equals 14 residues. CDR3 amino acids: CASSLTSYRGGYTF. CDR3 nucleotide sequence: TGTGCCAGCAGCCTTACAAGCTACAGGGGCGGCTACACCTTC.

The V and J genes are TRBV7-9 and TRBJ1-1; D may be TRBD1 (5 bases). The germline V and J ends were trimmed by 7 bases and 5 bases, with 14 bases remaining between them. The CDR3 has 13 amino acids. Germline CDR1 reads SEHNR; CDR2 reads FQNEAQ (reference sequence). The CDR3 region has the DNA TGTGCCAGCACCCCGGGGGGGATAACTGAAGCTTTCTTT. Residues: CASTPGGITEAFF.

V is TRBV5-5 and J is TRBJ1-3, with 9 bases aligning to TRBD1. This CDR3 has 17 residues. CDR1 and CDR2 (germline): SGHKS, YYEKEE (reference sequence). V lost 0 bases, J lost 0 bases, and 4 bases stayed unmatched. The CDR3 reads CASSLGQGELSGNTIYF. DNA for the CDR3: TGTGCCAGCAGCTTGGGACAGGGGGAACTCTCTGGAAACACCATATATTTT.

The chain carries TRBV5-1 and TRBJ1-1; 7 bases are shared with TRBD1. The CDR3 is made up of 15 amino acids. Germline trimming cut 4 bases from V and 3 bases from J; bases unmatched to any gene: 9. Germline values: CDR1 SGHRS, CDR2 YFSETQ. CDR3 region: CASSQRQGTDTEAFF. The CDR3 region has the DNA TGCGCCAGCAGCCAGAGACAGGGAACGGACACTGAAGCTTTCTTT.

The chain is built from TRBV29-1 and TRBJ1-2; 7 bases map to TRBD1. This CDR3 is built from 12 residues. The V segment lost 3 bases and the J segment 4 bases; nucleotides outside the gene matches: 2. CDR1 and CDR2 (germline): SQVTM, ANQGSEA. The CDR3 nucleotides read TGCAGCGTTGACACAGGGGCCTATGGCTACACCTTC. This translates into CSVDTGAYGYTF.

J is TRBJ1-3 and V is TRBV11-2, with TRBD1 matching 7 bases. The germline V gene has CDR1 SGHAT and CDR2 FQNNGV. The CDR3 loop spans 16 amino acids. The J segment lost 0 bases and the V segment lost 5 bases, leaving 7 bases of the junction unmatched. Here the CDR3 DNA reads TGTGCCAGCAGCCCTCCCGACAGGGCCTCTGGAAACACCATATATTTT. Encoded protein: CASSPPDRASGNTIYF. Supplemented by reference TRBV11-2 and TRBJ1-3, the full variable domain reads EAGVAQSPRYKIIEKRQSVAFWCNPISGHATLYWYQQILGQGPKLLIQFQNNGVVDDSQLPKDRFSAERLKGVDSTLKIQPAKLEDSAVYLCASSPPDRASGNTIYFGEGSWLTVV.

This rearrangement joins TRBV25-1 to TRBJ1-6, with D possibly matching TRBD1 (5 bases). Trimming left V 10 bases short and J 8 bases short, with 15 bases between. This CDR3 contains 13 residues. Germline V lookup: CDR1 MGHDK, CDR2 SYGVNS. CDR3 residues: CATRRGTDSPLHF. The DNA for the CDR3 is TGTGCCACCAGAAGGGGTACGGATTCACCCCTCCACTTT.

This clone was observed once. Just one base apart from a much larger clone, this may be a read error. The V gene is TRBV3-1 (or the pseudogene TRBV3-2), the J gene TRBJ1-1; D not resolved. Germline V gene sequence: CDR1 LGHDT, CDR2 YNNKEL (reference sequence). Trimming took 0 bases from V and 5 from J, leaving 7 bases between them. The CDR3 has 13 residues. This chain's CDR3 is CASSQEAGTEAFF. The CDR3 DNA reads TGTGCCAGCAGCCAAGAGGCGGGTACTGAAGCTTTCTTT.

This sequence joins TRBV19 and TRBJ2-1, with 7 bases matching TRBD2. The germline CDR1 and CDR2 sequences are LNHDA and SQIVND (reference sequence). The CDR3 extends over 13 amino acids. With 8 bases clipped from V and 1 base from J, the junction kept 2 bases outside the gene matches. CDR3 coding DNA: TGTGCCAGTCTAGCGGATTCCTACAATGAGCAGTTCTTC. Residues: CASLADSYNEQFF.